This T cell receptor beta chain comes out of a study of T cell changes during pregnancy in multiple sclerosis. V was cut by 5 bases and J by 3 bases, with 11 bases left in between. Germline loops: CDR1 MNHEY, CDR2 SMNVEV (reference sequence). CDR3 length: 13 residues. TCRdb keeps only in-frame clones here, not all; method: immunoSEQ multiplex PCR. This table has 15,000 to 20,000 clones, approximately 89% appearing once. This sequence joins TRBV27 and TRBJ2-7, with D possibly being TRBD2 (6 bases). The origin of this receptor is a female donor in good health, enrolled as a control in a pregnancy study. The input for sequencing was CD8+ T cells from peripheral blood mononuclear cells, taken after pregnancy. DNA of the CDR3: TGTGCCAGCAGTCTGACGGGAGTCTACGAGCAGTACTTC. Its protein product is CASSLTGVYEQYF.